The 14 T cell receptor beta chains in this list originate from one sample, sequenced in a study of blood T cell repertoires in COVID-19. This table comes from immunoSEQ multiplex PCR, and its TCRdb copy is limited to in-frame clones, with some not included. The sample yields about 160,000 clones, approximately 79% seen once. The sample comprised peripheral blood. The receptors come from a woman in her sixties or seventies with COVID-19, enrolled during active disease.

Remarks on this clone: One end of the junction varies from germline; a read error may be responsible. The V call is TRBV7-7, the J call TRBJ2-5; TRBD1 might be the D (6 bases). The CDR3 consists of 13 residues. Looked up from germline, CDR1 is SSHAT and CDR2 is FNYEAQ (reference sequence). CDR3 nucleotide sequence: TGTGCTAGCAGCTTAGGACAGCAAGAGACCCAGTACTTC. This sequence encodes CASSLGQQETQYF.

This clone was seen a few times. J is TRBJ1-2 and V is TRBV3-1 (or the pseudogene TRBV3-2); no reliable D call. Germline CDR1 LGHDT, CDR2 YNNKEL (reference sequence). Trimming removed 0 bases from V and 4 bases from J, with 6 bases in between. This CDR3 contains 13 residues. The CDR3 loop reads CASSQDQFYGYTF. The CDR3 nucleotides read TGTGCCAGCAGCCAAGATCAGTTCTATGGCTACACCTTC.

This sequence joins TRBV19 and TRBJ2-2; 7 nucleotides match TRBD1. V was pared by 6 bases and J by 5 bases, with 6 bases of the junction left unmatched. Germline V CDR1 and CDR2: LNHDA, SQIVND (reference sequence). The CDR3 has 14 residues. CDR3 amino acids: CASRETGWTGELFF. The CDR3 DNA reads as TGTGCCAGTAGGGAGACAGGGTGGACCGGGGAGCTGTTTTTT.

The chain carries TRBV6-5 and TRBJ2-3; the match to TRBD2 covers 7 bases. This CDR3 has 13 residues. Per germline, CDR1 MNHEY and CDR2 SVGAGI. J lost 4 bases, V lost 4 bases, and 2 bases had no gene match. The CDR3 region is CASSSAGPDTQYF. CDR3 DNA: TGTGCCAGCAGTTCAGCGGGGCCAGATACGCAGTATTTT.

The chain has TRBV18 and TRBJ2-5; D is undetermined. The CDR3 length is 13 residues. V lost 3 bases, J lost 1 base, and 6 bases lay in between. CDR1 and CDR2 (germline): KGHSH, LQKENI. The CDR3 DNA reads TGTGCCAGCTCACCCGCGTTCCAAGAGACCCAGTACTTC. Its protein is CASSPAFQETQYF.

This chain joins TRBV7-9 and TRBJ2-2, with D perhaps matching TRBD1 (6 bases). The germline V gene encodes CDR1 SEHNR and CDR2 FQNEAQ (reference sequence). V lost 7 bases, J lost 4 bases, and 16 bases lay in between. The CDR3 is 15 amino acids. The CDR3 is CASNSQGTITGELFF. Written as DNA, the CDR3 is TGTGCCAGCAACTCTCAAGGGACAATCACCGGGGAGCTGTTTTTT.

The rearrangement joins TRBV6-6 to TRBJ2-5, with D hard to call. This CDR3 region has 12 residues. Trimming left V 0 bases short and J 5 bases short, with 4 bases between. Germline CDR1 MNHNY, CDR2 SVGAGI (reference sequence). CDR3 sequence: CASSYSRETQYF. As DNA, the CDR3 is TGTGCCAGCAGTTACTCGCGGGAGACCCAGTACTTC.

V and J are TRBV11-2 and TRBJ2-7; maybe TRBD2 (6 bases). The CDR3 length is 14 residues. Germline assignment: CDR1 SGHAT and CDR2 FQNNGV. The V and J ends lost 5 bases and 4 bases respectively, with 15 bases between them. CDR3 loop: CASSPWGGSYEQYF. The CDR3 DNA sequence: TGTGCCAGCAGCCCGTGGGGAGGATCTTACGAGCAGTACTTC. The full variable domain, with the rest looked up from reference TRBV11-2 and TRBJ2-7, is EAGVAQSPRYKIIEKRQSVAFWCNPISGHATLYWYQQILGQGPKLLIQFQNNGVVDDSQLPKDRFSAERLKGVDSTLKIQPAKLEDSAVYLCASSPWGGSYEQYFGPGTRLTVT.

The rearrangement joins TRBV7-3 to TRBJ1-6; 7 nucleotides agree with TRBD1. The CDR3 extends over 15 amino acids. Germline V CDR1 and CDR2: SGHTA, FQGTGA. After removal of 2 bases from V and 6 bases from J, the junction contained 4 bases not matched to a gene. The CDR3 coding sequence is TGTGCCAGCAGCTTAGGGGACAGTCGTAATTCACCCCTCCACTTT. This sequence encodes CASSLGDSRNSPLHF. The full variable domain, with the rest looked up from reference TRBV7-3 and TRBJ1-6, is GAGVSQTPSNKVTEKGKYVELRCDPISGHTALYWYRQSLGQGPEFLIYFQGTGAADDSGLPNDRFFAVRPEGSVSTLKIQRTERGDSAVYLCASSLGDSRNSPLHFGNGTRLTVT.

This clone was picked up one time. This chain joins TRBV14 and TRBJ2-7; 8 bases are a match to TRBD1. Germline V gives CDR1 SGHDN, CDR2 FVKESK. V lost 0 bases, J lost 5 bases, and 9 bases stayed unmatched. The CDR3 has 16 amino acids. The CDR3 DNA reads as TGTGCCAGCAGCCAAGAGGCCAGGGGGCTCTCTAACGAGCAGTACGTC. It specifies CASSQEARGLSNEQYV.

The chain carries TRBV4-2 and TRBJ1-3; weak D call: TRBD1 (6 bases). CDR3 size: 17 residues. The V end lost 3 bases, the J end lost 0 bases, and 15 bases lay between the germline ends. Germline V CDR1 and CDR2: LGHNA, YNFKEQ. CDR3 nucleotide sequence: TGTGCCAGCAGCCAGGAAAGGGGGTATCTCTCTGGAAACACCATATATTTT. As protein: CASSQERGYLSGNTIYF.

The V and J genes are TRBV6-5 and TRBJ2-3; 7 bases line up with TRBD2. This CDR3 is 14 amino acids long. J was trimmed by 2 bases and V by 6 bases; bases with no gene match: 5. Germline V gene lookup returns CDR1 MNHEY and CDR2 SVGAGI. Here the CDR3 DNA reads TGTGCCAGCAGGGCTAGCGGATTCACAGATACGCAGTATTTT. Its protein product is CASRASGFTDTQYF.

The chain employs TRBV5-4 and TRBJ1-6; D is undetermined. Germline CDR1 reads SGHNT; CDR2 reads YYREEE (reference sequence). V was shortened by 5 bases and J by 8 bases, with 11 bases between the two germline ends. The CDR3 has 13 amino acids. CDR3 sequence: CASSPQIDSPLHF. CDR3 bases: TGTGCCAGCAGTCCCCAGATCGATTCACCCCTCCACTTT. The complete variable domain, with remaining parts taken from reference TRBV5-4 and TRBJ1-6, reads ETGVTQSPTHLIKTRGQQVTLRCSSQSGHNTVSWYQQALGQGPQFIFQYYREEENGRGNFPPRFSGLQFPNYSSELNVNALELDDSALYLCASSPQIDSPLHFGNGTRLTVT.

A single count supports this clone. This chain uses TRBV9 with TRBJ1-5; tentative D call: TRBD1 (5 bases). The CDR3 covers 14 residues. Germline V gives CDR1 SGDLS, CDR2 YYNGEE. The V gene lost 0 bases and the J gene lost 5 bases, with 9 bases spanning the gap. The CDR3 DNA sequence: TGTGCCAGCAGCGTAGAGGGAGGGGATCAGCCCCAGCATTTT. The encoded protein is CASSVEGGDQPQHF.